Each of the 3 T cell receptor beta chains below was sequenced from the same sample in a study of blood T cells in healthy people across ages. Through a sample-barcoded 5' primer and a J-beta primer mix, a second PCR was run for about 7 to 12 cycles. TCRdb reanalysed the 5' RACE reads using MiXCR and keeps one entry per CDR3 protein. The profile shows 1.5 million or so distinct CDR3 sequences, around two fifths of them singletons. The material sequenced was blood. The receptor source for this set is a woman younger than 30 in good health.

This rearrangement joins TRBV20-1 to TRBJ2-7, with D unresolved. Per the germline V gene, CDR1 is DFQATT and CDR2 is SNEGSKA (reference sequence). V lost 2 bases, J lost 6 bases, and 23 bases lay in between. The CDR3 consists of 16 residues. The CDR3, as DNA: TGCAGTGCTAGACCTTCGCGGACCAGCACCAGGTCCGAGCAGTACTTC. It is translated as CSARPSRTSTRSEQYF.

This clonotype was detected a few times. The DNA for the CDR3 is TGTGCCAGCAGCTTAACTAATAATCAGCCCCAGCATTTT. Encoded protein: CASSLTNNQPQHF. V gene TRBV11-2 combines with J gene TRBJ1-5; D call uncertain. V shed 2 bases and J shed 4 bases, with 6 bases lying between them. The CDR3 extends over 13 amino acids. Germline assignment: CDR1 SGHAT and CDR2 FQNNGV.

This clonotype turned up a few times. V gene TRBV6-5 combines with J gene TRBJ2-5, with TRBD1 as a possible D gene (6 bases). The J call could be wrong; TRBJ2-7 is a better fit for the DNA end. CDR1 MNHEY and CDR2 SVGAGI come from the germline V gene. The CDR3 spans 14 residues. CDR3 sequence reads: CASSYIQGNHEQYF. CDR3 nucleotides: TGTGCCAGCAGTTATATCCAGGGGAACCACGAGCAGTACTTC.